Presented here are 10 T cell receptor beta chains from one specimen sequenced in a study of CD8+ T cells in alopecia areata. RNA extraction was followed by reverse transcription into cDNA, which acted as the sequencing template. TCRdb's table, derived via immunoSEQ multiplex PCR, lists solely in-frame clones and lacks some. Of 100,000 to 120,000 clones in the sample, 55% to 70% are singletons; the top ten hold 20% to 25%. The specimen was NKG2D-low CD8+ T cells sorted from blood. These receptors came from a human donor with alopecia areata.

CDR3 sequence (DNA): TGTGCCTGGTCGGGAGTCGGGGTTGAGCAGTTCTTC. Protein sequence: CAWSGVGVEQFF. This rearrangement joins TRBV30 to TRBJ2-1, with a weak D call TRBD2 (6 bases). V was pared by 5 bases and J by 9 bases, with 14 bases between. The CDR3 is made up of 12 amino acids. Germline-derived CDR1 and CDR2 are GTSNPN and SVGIG (reference sequence).

The CDR3 nucleotides are TGTGCCAGCACCCCCCGGACAGGGGGCTATGGCTACACCTTC. Its translation is CASTPRTGGYGYTF. The chain has TRBV28 and TRBJ1-2, with 10 bases identical to TRBD1. The CDR3 consists of 14 residues. The V gene end was trimmed by 7 bases and the J gene end by 4 bases; junction bases not matched to a gene: 6. Germline CDR1 MDHEN, CDR2 SYDVKM.

This clone was seen only once. The rearrangement joins TRBV28 to TRBJ2-7; 10 bases fit TRBD1. J gave up 2 bases and V 6 bases, and 7 bases lay outside the gene matches. The CDR3 runs 15 residues. From germline, CDR1 is MDHEN and CDR2 SYDVKM. The CDR3 sequence: CASRKDRGSPYEQYF. The CDR3, as DNA: TGTGCCAGCAGAAAGGACAGGGGGAGTCCCTACGAGCAGTACTTC.

This clone was counted a single time. The chain has TRBV4-1 and TRBJ2-7; a possible D gene is TRBD2 (5 bases). The length of the CDR3 is 14 residues. Trimming cost V 2 bases and J 3 bases, with 11 bases left between them. CDR1 and CDR2 (germline): MGHRA, YSYEKL. CDR3 amino acids: CASSQRVGDYEQYF. The CDR3 coding sequence is TGCGCCAGCAGCCAAAGAGTCGGGGACTACGAGCAGTACTTC.

A few counts support this clone. The rearrangement joins TRBV6-5 to TRBJ2-1, with 8 bases fitting TRBD1. Germline CDR1 MNHEY, CDR2 SVGAGI. The CDR3 has 15 amino acids. V shed 4 bases and J 4 bases; nucleotides not matched to a gene: 6. The DNA of the CDR3 is TGTGCCAGCAGTTCCTCGGGACAGGTGTACAATGAGCAGTTCTTC. It translates to CASSSSGQVYNEQFF.

The chain employs TRBV7-6 and TRBJ2-7; D might be TRBD2 (5 bases). Germline V CDR1 and CDR2: SGHVS, FNYEAQ. CDR3 length: 13 residues. V gave up 5 bases and J gave up 5 bases, with 13 bases separating them. The CDR3 reads CASSRISDHEQYF. In DNA, the CDR3 is TGTGCCAGCAGCCGGATTAGCGACCACGAGCAGTACTTC.

The sample holds a few counts of this clone. The chain has TRBV7-2 and TRBJ2-1; TRBD2 aligns across 9 bases. The V segment lost 0 bases and the J segment 5 bases; nucleotides outside the gene matches: 8. The CDR3 runs to 17 residues. CDR1 SGHTA and CDR2 FQGNSA come from the germline V gene. The CDR3 reads CASSLASRGRANNEQFF. The CDR3 DNA reads as TGTGCCAGCAGCTTAGCGTCCCGCGGGAGGGCCAACAATGAGCAGTTCTTC. Variable domain in full (rest from reference TRBV7-2 and TRBJ2-1): GAGVSQSPSNKVTEKGKDVELRCDPISGHTALYWYRQSLGQGLEFLIYFQGNSAPDKSGLPSDRFSAERTGGSVSTLTIQRTQQEDSAVYLCASSLASRGRANNEQFFGPGTRLTVL.

The V call is TRBV6-5, the J call TRBJ2-5, with 8 nucleotides matching TRBD2. CDR3 length: 15 residues. CDR1 and CDR2 from the germline V gene are MNHEY and SVGAGI. Trimming removed 5 bases from V and 3 bases from J; junction bases left unmatched: 8. The CDR3 loop reads CASSNPAGGEETQYF. CDR3 nucleotides: TGTGCCAGCAGTAATCCCGCGGGAGGAGAAGAGACCCAGTACTTC.

The rearrangement uses TRBV19 and TRBJ2-5; 8 nucleotides align to TRBD2. This CDR3 contains 13 residues. In germline, CDR1 is LNHDA, CDR2 SQIVND (reference sequence). J was trimmed by 4 bases and V by 4 bases; bases with no gene match: 2. The CDR3 region is CASSRTSPETQYF. The CDR3 nucleotides are TGTGCCAGTAGTAGGACTAGCCCAGAGACCCAGTACTTC.

The gene calls are TRBV27 and TRBJ1-2; D is ambiguous. The CDR3 is made up of 14 amino acids. Trimming took off 6 bases at V and 6 bases at J, with 17 bases between the two ends. Germline V gives CDR1 MNHEY, CDR2 SMNVEV (reference sequence). The chain's CDR3 is CASSVQIGWNGYTF. Here the CDR3 DNA reads TGTGCCAGCAGCGTACAGATCGGTTGGAATGGCTACACCTTC.